The rows below give T cell receptor beta chains drawn from one sample of a study of response to subunit inactivated influenza vaccine. Via MiXCR, TCRdb re-called the RT-PCR reads, giving one row per CDR3 protein. This table has roughly 500,000 distinct CDR3 sequences, around 25% appearing once. Material: CD4+ T cells sorted from PBMCs, obtained about 5 days after vaccination. These receptors were collected from a man aged 50 or older who received an inactivated influenza vaccine. Both conserved end residues are part of each CDR3. Each record gives: J gene, clone size, V gene, D gene, CDR3 protein, CDR3 DNA. D genes are given only for firm matches. Some rows have no size entry. The others give once, few or many, or a class for an expanded clone.

TRBJ2-3 NA TRBV2 NA CASGVRGASDTQYF TGTGCCAGTGGGGTCCGGGGGGCCTCAGATACGCAGTATTTT
TRBJ1-2 NA TRBV20-1 NA CSARDMETERYGYTF TGCAGTGCTAGAGATATGGAGACCGAACGCTATGGCTACACCTTC
TRBJ1-1 NA TRBV20-1 TRBD1 CSARAGTVYTEAFF TGCAGTGCTAGAGCCGGGACAGTCTACACTGAAGCTTTCTTT
TRBJ2-7 few TRBV9 NA CASSVGPLGSYEQYF TGTGCCAGCAGCGTAGGGCCTTTGGGCTCCTACGAGCAGTACTTC
TRBJ1-1 many TRBV29-1 NA CSGWYTEAFF TGCAGCGGTTGGTACACTGAAGCTTTCTTT
TRBJ1-5 NA TRBV28 NA CASSLGRGWGNQPQHF TGTGCCAGCAGTTTAGGCAGGGGATGGGGCAATCAGCCCCAGCATTTT
TRBJ2-5 few TRBV4-1 NA CASSQDYSPGVQETQYF TGCGCCAGCAGCCAAGATTATTCGCCGGGGGTCCAAGAGACCCAGTACTTC
TRBJ2-5 NA TRBV11-2 NA CASSPHRGKETQYF TGTGCCAGCAGCCCCCACCGAGGAAAGGAGACCCAGTACTTC
TRBJ1-5 NA TRBV20-1 NA CSANDPRLGNQPQHF TGCAGTGCCAACGACCCCAGATTGGGCAATCAGCCCCAGCATTTT
TRBJ2-1 few TRBV24-1 TRBD2 CATSDTLTSGYNEQFF TGTGCCACCAGTGACACTCTGACTAGCGGGTACAATGAGCAGTTCTTC
TRBJ2-2 NA TRBV28 NA CASSSPVGELFF TGTGCCAGCAGCTCCCCAGTCGGGGAGCTGTTTTTT
TRBJ2-1 few TRBV3-1 NA CASSQEGGRRGDEQFF TGTGCCAGCAGCCAAGAAGGCGGTCGCAGGGGCGATGAGCAGTTCTTC
TRBJ1-6 many TRBV2 NA CARRTTQSPLHF TGTGCCAGAAGGACAACCCAATCACCCCTCCACTTT
TRBJ2-1 many TRBV29-1 NA CSFREGQFF TGCAGCTTCCGGGAAGGGCAGTTCTTC
TRBJ2-1 few TRBV12-3/TRBV12-4 TRBD2 CASRPGLAGKYNEQFF TGTGCCAGCAGGCCCGGACTAGCGGGGAAATACAATGAGCAGTTCTTC
TRBJ1-1 NA TRBV29-1 TRBD1 CSAAAGQGTNTEAFF TGCAGCGCTGCAGCAGGACAGGGGACGAACACTGAAGCTTTCTTT
TRBJ2-2 NA TRBV5-1 NA CASSLATLTGGELFF TGCGCCAGCAGCTTGGCCACCCTTACCGGCGGGGAGCTGTTTTTT
TRBJ2-1 few TRBV4-1 NA CASSQDRRQVEKGQFF TGCGCCAGCAGCCAAGATAGAAGACAGGTCGAAAAAGGGCAGTTCTTC
TRBJ2-7 NA TRBV10-3 NA CAIKLGKGGYEQYF TGTGCCATCAAATTGGGGAAGGGGGGATACGAGCAGTACTTC
TRBJ2-7 NA TRBV6-5 TRBD2 CASSYEVAGLTYEQYF TGTGCCAGCAGTTATGAAGTAGCGGGCCTTACCTACGAGCAGTACTTC
TRBJ1-2 NA TRBV18 TRBD1 CASSGTESNYGYTF TGTGCCAGCTCCGGGACAGAATCTAACTATGGCTACACCTTC
TRBJ2-1 NA TRBV7-9 NA CASIRLYNEQFF TGTGCCAGCATCCGACTCTACAATGAGCAGTTCTTC
TRBJ1-5 many TRBV6-4 TRBD1 CAVNRDRGLGQPQHF TGTGCCGTCAACCGTGACAGGGGGCTAGGTCAGCCCCAGCATTTT
TRBJ2-1 NA TRBV9 NA CASSIGQHNEQFF TGTGCCAGCAGCATCGGACAGCACAATGAGCAGTTCTTC
TRBJ2-1 few TRBV2 NA CASNRDVGNEQFF TGTGCCAGCAACAGGGACGTGGGAAATGAGCAGTTCTTC
TRBJ2-7 few TRBV5-6 TRBD2 CASSLGTSGIYSYEQYF TGTGCCAGCAGCCTGGGGACTAGCGGGATTTACTCCTACGAGCAGTACTTC
TRBJ2-2 few TRBV6-2/TRBV6-3 NA CASSYLSRRTNTGELFF TGTGCCAGCAGTTACTTGTCTAGGCGGACGAACACCGGGGAGCTGTTTTTT
TRBJ2-3 few TRBV29-1 NA CSVEGTDTQYF TGCAGCGTTGAGGGCACAGATACGCAGTATTTT
TRBJ2-1 few TRBV7-9 TRBD2 CASSQTSGEQFF TGTGCCAGCAGCCAGACTAGCGGTGAGCAGTTCTTC
TRBJ2-3 many TRBV7-9 TRBD2 CASSLISGGDTDTQYF TGTGCCAGCAGCCTAATCAGCGGGGGGGACACAGATACGCAGTATTTT
TRBJ2-7 many TRBV11-2 NA CASSLVVGDTYEQYF TGTGCCAGCAGCTTAGTCGTTGGGGACACGTACGAGCAGTACTTC
TRBJ2-7 NA TRBV6-2/TRBV6-3 NA CASTTRRTWDEQYF TGTGCCAGCACCACAAGAAGGACCTGGGACGAGCAGTACTTC
TRBJ2-7 NA TRBV6-5 NA CASSYGPNEQYF TGTGCCAGCAGTTATGGACCCAACGAGCAGTACTTC
TRBJ2-3 NA TRBV20-1 TRBD2 CSARGTSGSARDQYF TGCAGTGCTAGAGGGACTAGCGGGAGCGCACGCGACCAGTATTTT
TRBJ2-7 few TRBV5-1 TRBD1 CASSDTGGVLYEQYF TGCGCCAGCAGCGATACAGGGGGAGTACTTTACGAGCAGTACTTC
TRBJ2-1 NA TRBV20-1 NA CSARRDGSSYNEQFF TGCAGTGCTAGACGGGACGGGAGCTCCTACAATGAGCAGTTCTTC
TRBJ2-3 NA TRBV12-3/TRBV12-4 NA CASSLRQFTDTQYF TGTGCCAGCAGTTTAAGGCAGTTCACAGATACGCAGTATTTT
TRBJ1-1 NA TRBV6-2/TRBV6-3 NA CASRRQGGNFGAFF TGTGCCAGCAGGCGGCAGGGAGGGAACTTTGGAGCTTTCTTT
TRBJ2-1 few TRBV19 NA CASSRTAGVSYNEQFF TGTGCCAGTAGCCGCACAGCAGGGGTCTCCTACAATGAGCAGTTCTTC
TRBJ1-1 NA TRBV5-1 NA CASSLDGVANTEAFF TGCGCCAGCAGCTTGGATGGGGTGGCGAACACTGAAGCTTTCTTT
TRBJ2-2 few TRBV7-3 NA CASSFSEPTGELFF TGTGCCAGCAGCTTTAGCGAACCTACCGGGGAGCTGTTTTTT
TRBJ2-3 NA TRBV7-2 NA CASSSFGNTQYF TGTGCCAGCAGCTCCTTTGGTAATACGCAGTATTTT